This TCR beta chain was identified during a study of CD8+ T cells in alopecia areata listed by TCRdb under 2018. At the level of the whole study: Treated patients were enrolled in an open-label pilot trial of oral tofacitinib at 5 to 10 mg twice daily for moderate-to-severe alopecia areata. Patients stayed on tofacitinib for 6 to 18 months and then had 6 months of follow-up off drug so that delayed response and recurrence could be assessed. In treated patients, disease severity was measured using the SALT score, which gives the percentage of scalp surface area affected. The study used high-throughput TCRbeta sequencing to examine T cell clonal expansion in alopecia areata, in both the C3H/HeJ mouse model and human patients. Scalp tissue and sorted CD4+ and CD8+ peripheral blood T cells from patchy and totalis/universalis alopecia areata patients and from healthy controls were covered by human TCRbeta sequencing. Patients on tofacitinib were biopsied at baseline and after 4 and 24 weeks of treatment, and several of the patients also had a later scalp biopsy. Scalp clonality was compared among normal scalp (n=4), patchy alopecia areata scalp (n=8), and alopecia totalis/universalis scalp (n=8). The RNA source kit depended on sample type: the PAXgene miRNA kit for fixed scalp, the miRNeasy kit for PBMCs, and the RNeasy kit for mouse skin. TCRbeta CDR3 regions were amplified by immunoSEQ multiplex PCR using 35 Vbeta forward and 13 Jbeta reverse primers.

As concerns this clone: The specificity of this receptor is unknown. No much larger clonotype is one base removed from it; base qualities were not supplied.

Study-level results and caveats: Scalp clonality and the number of expanded CD8+ clones among the top 100 scalp clones were significantly decreased by tofacitinib. Resident alphabeta T cells in normal human skin are also sequenced, complicating scalp TCR repertoire analysis, unlike mouse skin dominated by gammadelta T cells. Shared TCR sequences between patients were less evident than in mice, which may be partly attributable to HLA diversity in the patient population. The treated cohort was small, with a single nonresponder, so links between baseline CD8+ expansion and response need larger studies. During tofacitinib treatment, many expanded lesional clones stuck around in both scalp and blood, and this persistence may partly explain why relapse happens after treatment is stopped. Compared with normal scalp, lesional scalp had higher clonality and more expanded CD8+ clones, particularly in alopecia totalis/universalis, a pattern that suggests antigenic drive.

This specimen's time point label, per the study, means: 4 weeks on oral tofacitinib. This specimen's treatment or condition label, interpreted: oral pan-JAK inhibitor, 5-10 mg twice daily. Lesional scalp punch biopsies and peripheral blood were collected from alopecia areata patients. PBMCs were separated by density centrifugation and stained for CD3, CD4 and CD8, after which CD4+ and CD8+ T cells were sorted on a FACSAria. The CDR1 and CDR2 encoded by the germline V gene are MGHRA and YSYEKL. V is reduced by 1 base and J by 4 bases, leaving a spacing of 12 bases between them. The CDR3 measures 15 amino acids from cysteine to phenylalanine. Left in the record is the CDR3 DNA by itself, 45 bases read in frame from the first base. Receptor libraries were prepared by the immunoSEQ multiplex PCR assay. For TCR sequencing, RNA was extracted from every sample and reverse transcribed into cDNA to serve as template. First-strand cDNA was synthesized using SuperScript III with a 2:1 mix of oligo-dT and random hexamers. Amplification bias was assessed with a synthetic immune receptor repertoire, and residual bias was removed computationally. Regarding the original processing steps: After raw reads were preprocessed to remove errors, the CDR3 was defined following IMGT conventions as running from the conserved cysteine to phenylalanine. To get clonality, Shannon entropy was normalized by log2 of the number of productive unique TCRs and the result was subtracted from 1. Whether scalp clones were CD4 or CD8 was inferred by matching scalp TCRbeta sequences against CD4 and CD8 repertoires sorted from blood. Held by TCRdb, this immuneACCESS table contains in-frame sequences only and omits some clones. Under half of the omission traces to an unresolved V gene where checked; the cause of the rest is unknown. That table is the source of V, J and clone size, and D and trimming were worked out from the DNA. The sample profile shows 120,000 to 150,000 clones; around 82% of them were found once. Around a quarter of the sample belongs to the ten largest clones.

The sequence joins TRBV4-1 to TRBJ2-3, with the D gene call left open. This TCR came from a human donor with alopecia areata. The starting material was CD8+ T cells sorted from blood, obtained at week 4, from a patient treated with tofacitinib. The DNA sequence follows: TGCGCCAGCAGCCAAGGTCGGCAGTTCCCAGATACGCAGTATTTT. Its coded protein is CASSQGRQFPDTQYF.